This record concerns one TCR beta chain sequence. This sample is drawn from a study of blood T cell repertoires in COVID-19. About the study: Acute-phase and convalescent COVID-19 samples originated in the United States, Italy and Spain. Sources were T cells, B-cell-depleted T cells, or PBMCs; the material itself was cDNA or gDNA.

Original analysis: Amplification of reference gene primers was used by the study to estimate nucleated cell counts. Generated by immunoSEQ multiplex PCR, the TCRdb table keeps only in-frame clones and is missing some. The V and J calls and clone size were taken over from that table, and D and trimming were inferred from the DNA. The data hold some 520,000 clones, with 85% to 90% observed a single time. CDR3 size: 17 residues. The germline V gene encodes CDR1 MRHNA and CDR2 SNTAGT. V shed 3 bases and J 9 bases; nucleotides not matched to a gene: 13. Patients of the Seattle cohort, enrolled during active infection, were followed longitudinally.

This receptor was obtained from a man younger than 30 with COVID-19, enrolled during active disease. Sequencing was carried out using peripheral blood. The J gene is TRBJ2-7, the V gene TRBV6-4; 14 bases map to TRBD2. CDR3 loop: CASSDPAGTSGGNVQYF. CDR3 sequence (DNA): TGTGCCAGCAGTGATCCCGCCGGGACTAGCGGGGGAAATGTGCAGTACTTC.